This T cell receptor beta chain was documented in a study of glioma-infiltrating T cells. This clonotype was observed at least ten times. Its antigen is not known. Amplification of TCR alpha and beta CDR3 regions from RNA used iRepertoire nested multiplex PCR. Input was roughly 95-400 ng of tissue mRNA or PBMC total RNA. TCRdb independently ran MiXCR on the multiplex PCR reads; one entry per CDR3 protein. The sample carries about 110,000 distinct CDR3 sequences, less than 30% recorded once. The study, taken as a whole, reports: Above-expected tissue-blood divergence occurred in all gliomas, most in low-grade ones. Tissue and blood shared very few CDR3 sequences.

The V gene's germline CDR1 is DFQATT and CDR2 SNEGSKA (reference sequence). The CDR3 has 15 residues. The germline V and J ends were trimmed by 3 bases and 2 bases, with 15 bases remaining between them. The clonotype comes from a human donor with low-grade glioma or glioblastoma, undergoing nonglioma brain surgery, or in good health (not recorded which). The rearrangement joins TRBV20-1 to TRBJ2-3; a weak D match, TRBD1 (6 bases). Sequencing was carried out using glioma tissue, nonneoplastic brain tissue, or PBMCs (not recorded which). CDR3 in amino acids: CSARPGQTNTDTQYF. For the CDR3, the DNA is TGCAGTGCTAGGCCTGGACAGACTAACACAGATACGCAGTATTTT.